Shown below are 24 T cell receptor beta chains from a single sample sequenced in a study of cytomegalovirus exposure and HLA in healthy donors. In the PCR, 60 Vbeta and 13 Jbeta primers were used. Clones were read by immunoSEQ multiplex PCR, and TCRdb kept only the in-frame ones, dropping some. This table holds 90,000 to 130,000 clones, roughly 80% found once. Sequenced: PBMCs. Receptors were obtained from a man aged 30-40 years in good health and CMV-seropositive.

The chain combines TRBV5-1 with TRBJ2-5; 9 positions agree with TRBD2. The CDR3 is 16 amino acids. From germline, CDR1 is SGHRS and CDR2 YFSETQ. V shed 1 base, J shed 4 bases, and the junction held 8 bases outside the gene matches. CDR3 DNA: TGCGCCAGCAGCTTGAGTAGCGGGGGCACACGAGAGACCCAGTACTTC. It specifies CASSLSSGGTRETQYF.

DNA of the CDR3: TGCGCCAGCAGCGTTGGTGGGCGAGTAGATCATGAGCAGTTCTTC. It yields the protein CASSVGGRVDHEQFF. The V and J genes are TRBV5-1 and TRBJ2-1, with D unclear. V gave up 4 bases and J gave up 8 bases, with 19 bases separating them. This CDR3 comprises 15 residues. Germline CDR1 SGHRS, CDR2 YFSETQ.

J is TRBJ2-2 and V is TRBV19, with 11 nucleotides matching TRBD2. Germline loops: CDR1 LNHDA, CDR2 SQIVND (reference sequence). The J segment lost 1 base and the V segment lost 7 bases, leaving 5 bases of the junction unmatched. CDR3 size: 16 residues. CDR3 in amino acids: CASNPSGGLNTGELFF. Written as DNA, the CDR3 is TGTGCCAGTAATCCTAGCGGGGGGTTGAACACCGGGGAGCTGTTTTTT. Filled out from reference TRBV19 and TRBJ2-2, the complete variable domain reads DGGITQSPKYLFRKEGQNVTLSCEQNLNHDAMYWYRQDPGQGLRLIYYSQIVNDFQKGDIAEGYSVSREKKESFPLTVTSAQKNPTAFYLCASNPSGGLNTGELFFGEGSRLTVL.

The V call is TRBV18, the J call TRBJ1-1; D perhaps matches TRBD1 (5 bases). CDR1 KGHSH and CDR2 LQKENI come from the germline V gene. The germline V and J ends were trimmed by 0 bases and 0 bases, with 8 bases remaining between them. The CDR3 loop spans 15 amino acids. The CDR3: CASSPPEGLNTEAFF. CDR3 DNA: TGTGCCAGCTCACCACCGGAGGGACTGAACACTGAAGCTTTCTTT.

The J gene is TRBJ1-2, the V gene TRBV6-1, with 10 bases identical to TRBD1. The V gene end was trimmed by 2 bases and the J gene end by 7 bases; junction bases not matched to a gene: 7. Germline CDR1 is MNHNS and CDR2 is SASEGT. This CDR3 is 15 amino acids long. CDR3 sequence reads: CASSESLDRGGGYTF. As DNA, the CDR3 is TGTGCCAGCAGTGAAAGTTTGGACAGGGGGGGTGGCTACACCTTC.

The chain uses TRBV7-3 and TRBJ1-5, with D perhaps matching TRBD1 (5 bases). V was pared by 1 base and J by 6 bases, with 22 bases between. The CDR3 is 18 amino acids. Germline V gives CDR1 SGHTA, CDR2 FQGTGA. CDR3 sequence: CASSLKAPQGGVGQPQHF. CDR3 coding DNA: TGTGCCAGCAGCTTAAAAGCACCGCAGGGTGGAGTGGGTCAGCCCCAGCATTTT.

This clone was found a few times. Other DNA sequences of this sample code for an identical CDR3. V and J are TRBV7-2 and TRBJ1-2; TRBD1 is a possible D gene (5 bases). Germline-derived CDR1 and CDR2 are SGHTA and FQGNSA. V dropped 3 bases and J dropped 4 bases, with 12 bases sitting between them. CDR3 length: 14 residues. This CDR3 is CASSLGGGGYGYTF. For the CDR3, the DNA is TGTGCCAGCAGCTTGGGGGGGGGTGGCTATGGCTACACCTTC. Full variable domain (outside the CDR3, taken from reference TRBV7-2 and TRBJ1-2): GAGVSQSPSNKVTEKGKDVELRCDPISGHTALYWYRQSLGQGLEFLIYFQGNSAPDKSGLPSDRFSAERTGGSVSTLTIQRTQQEDSAVYLCASSLGGGGYGYTFGSGTRLTVV.

The chain employs TRBV19 and TRBJ1-5, with unresolved D. CDR3 length: 14 amino acids. V shed 6 bases and J shed 4 bases, with 13 bases lying between them. The germline V gene has CDR1 LNHDA and CDR2 SQIVND (reference sequence). The CDR3: CASRDSTLNQPQHF. The CDR3 region has the DNA TGTGCCAGTAGAGACTCCACCCTTAATCAGCCCCAGCATTTT.

This sequence joins TRBV6-4 and TRBJ2-7; D is ambiguous. The CDR3 is 15 residues long. Germline CDR1 and CDR2: MRHNA and SNTAGT. V was cut by 0 bases and J by 5 bases, with 14 bases left in between. In DNA, the CDR3 is TGTGCCAGCAGTGACTCAAGGCCCCCCCTAGACGAGCAGTACTTC. This gives the protein CASSDSRPPLDEQYF.

The chain uses TRBV19 and TRBJ1-6; D gene ambiguous. The CDR3 is 13 residues long. V was shortened by 9 bases and J by 6 bases, with 12 bases between the two germline ends. Looked up from germline, CDR1 is LNHDA and CDR2 is SQIVND (reference sequence). CDR3 sequence: CARAGPSNSPLHF. Written as DNA, the CDR3 is TGTGCCAGGGCGGGTCCATCTAATTCACCCCTCCACTTT.

The rearrangement uses TRBV2 and TRBJ1-1; D not certain. This CDR3 has 12 amino acids. Trimming removed 6 bases from V and 7 bases from J, with 12 bases in between. CDR1 is SNHLY, CDR2 FYNNEI, per germline. CDR3 in DNA: TGTGCCAGCAGAATAATATCGAGTGAAGCTTTCTTT. Its translation is CASRIISSEAFF.

This chain uses TRBV5-1 with TRBJ1-1; D is undetermined. Trimming removed 3 bases from V and 5 bases from J, with 11 bases in between. The CDR3 totals 13 residues. Germline CDR1 and CDR2: SGHRS and YFSETQ. CDR3 residues: CASSWGGPTEAFF. The CDR3 coding sequence is TGCGCCAGCAGCTGGGGAGGCCCAACTGAAGCTTTCTTT.

A single count supports this clone. The rearrangement links TRBV9 to TRBJ2-7, with 7 nucleotides matching TRBD1. J lost 5 bases, V lost 4 bases, and 12 bases had no gene match. The CDR3 runs to 15 residues. The germline CDR1 and CDR2 sequences are SGDLS and YYNGEE. This CDR3 reads CASSPRQGVRDEQYF. CDR3 DNA: TGTGCCAGCAGCCCTAGACAGGGAGTAAGGGACGAGCAGTACTTC.

This chain joins TRBV4-1 and TRBJ2-3; D is perhaps TRBD1 (8 bases). Trimming removed 1 base from V and 11 bases from J, with 16 bases in between. Germline V CDR1 and CDR2: MGHRA, YSYEKL. The CDR3 consists of 14 residues. The DNA of the CDR3 is TGCGCCAGCAGCCAAGCAGGGGGCGGGGGATTGCAGTATTTT. Its protein is CASSQAGGGGLQYF.

The chain has TRBV5-1 and TRBJ2-7; possibly TRBD1 for D (6 bases). Between the trimmed V and J ends, which lost 4 bases and 7 bases, there was a span of 21 bases. Per germline, CDR1 SGHRS and CDR2 YFSETQ. The CDR3 covers 15 residues. For the CDR3, the DNA is TGCGCCAGCAGCCTGACAGGTTCCCAGCTCCTAGAGCAGTACTTC. It translates to CASSLTGSQLLEQYF. The entire variable domain, with the rest obtained from reference TRBV5-1 and TRBJ2-7, is as follows: KAGVTQTPRYLIKTRGQQVTLSCSPISGHRSVSWYQQTPGQGLQFLFEYFSETQRNKGNFPGRFSGRQFSNSRSEMNVSTLELGDSALYLCASSLTGSQLLEQYFGPGTRLTVT.

The V and J genes are TRBV5-1 and TRBJ1-1, with D tentatively TRBD1 (5 bases). V was cut by 4 bases and J by 1 base, with 17 bases left in between. CDR1 SGHRS and CDR2 YFSETQ come from the germline V gene. The CDR3 covers 16 residues. DNA of the CDR3: TGCGCCAGCAGCCCCCAAAATCGGGGGAAGAACACTGAAGCTTTCTTT. It codes for CASSPQNRGKNTEAFF.

This clone has only one observation. J is TRBJ2-5 and V is TRBV10-3; tentative D call: TRBD2 (6 bases). Matching the DNA end better, TRBJ2-7 makes the J call doubtful. There are 14 residues in the CDR3. Per the germline V gene, CDR1 is ENHRY and CDR2 is SYGVKD. CDR3 DNA: TGTGCCATCAGGGCAAGCGGGCGAGCCTACGAGCAGTACTTC. Translation gives CAIRASGRAYEQYF.

The CDR3 DNA reads as TGTGCCAGCAGCTTCGGTGGAAGGGGGGATACGCAGTATTTT. Its protein is CASSFGGRGDTQYF. The rearrangement links TRBV11-3 to TRBJ2-3; possibly TRBD1 for D (6 bases). V was clipped by 3 bases and J by 6 bases, with 13 bases between them. Germline-derived CDR1 and CDR2 are SGHNT and YENEEA. The CDR3 length is 14 residues. Full variable domain (outside the CDR3, taken from reference TRBV11-3 and TRBJ2-3): EAGVVQSPRYKIIEKKQPVAFWCNPISGHNTLYWYLQNLGQGPELLIRYENEEAVDDSQLPKDRFSAERLKGVDSTLKIQPAELGDSAVYLCASSFGGRGDTQYFGPGTRLTVL.

The gene calls are TRBV2 and TRBJ2-7; TRBD1 aligns across 11 bases. Losses at the gene ends were 4 bases for V and 4 bases for J; bases not matched to a gene: 3. Germline CDR1 and CDR2: SNHLY and FYNNEI. The CDR3 runs 14 residues. CDR3 sequence: CASSADRGLYEQYF. The CDR3 DNA is TGTGCCAGCAGTGCGGACAGGGGGCTGTACGAGCAGTACTTC.

This chain connects TRBV19 to TRBJ2-3; perhaps TRBD2 as D (5 bases). CDR3 length: 14 residues. Trimming shortened V by 7 bases and J by 6 bases, and 17 bases separated the two germline ends. CDR1 and CDR2 (germline): LNHDA, SQIVND (reference sequence). The CDR3 here is CASNSEMIPDTQYF. As DNA, the CDR3 is TGTGCCAGTAATAGCGAGATGATACCTGATACGCAGTATTTT.

Worth noting for this clone: One end of the junction does not line up with germline, which may come from a read error. This CDR3 reads CACSPTGKVENTEAFF. DNA of the CDR3: TGTGCCTGCAGCCCGACAGGGAAGGTCGAGAACACTGAAGCTTTCTTT. The rearrangement joins TRBV7-9 to TRBJ1-1; 7 positions agree with TRBD1. Germline CDR1 and CDR2: SEHNR and FQNEAQ (reference sequence). The CDR3 is 16 residues long.

In this sample, this clone turned up once. The rearrangement links TRBV12-5 to TRBJ2-7; 7 nucleotides line up with TRBD1. The J segment lost 0 bases and the V segment lost 9 bases, leaving 5 bases of the junction unmatched. There are 13 residues in the CDR3. Germline CDR1 and CDR2: LGHNT and FRNRAP. CDR3 nucleotide sequence: TGTGCTAGCCTAAGGGACAGCTCCTACGAGCAGTACTTC. This translates into CASLRDSSYEQYF. The full variable domain, completed using reference TRBV12-5 and TRBJ2-7, is DARVTQTPRHKVTEMGQEVTMRCQPILGHNTVFWYRQTMMQGLELLAYFRNRAPLDDSGMPKDRFSAEMPDATLATLKIQPSEPRDSAVYFCASLRDSSYEQYFGPGTRLTVT.

The chain is built from TRBV4-2 and TRBJ1-6; D not resolved. V was clipped by 0 bases and J by 4 bases, with 4 bases between them. Germline CDR1 reads LGHNA; CDR2 reads YNFKEQ. CDR3 length: 14 amino acids. The CDR3 coding sequence is TGTGCCAGCAGCCAAGACAGGTATAATTCACCCCTCCACTTT. This encodes CASSQDRYNSPLHF.

This clone occurred a few times. The chain links TRBV25-1 to TRBJ2-5; TRBD1 matches 8 bases. The better agreement between TRBJ2-7 and the DNA end casts doubt on the J call. The CDR3 runs 17 residues. CDR1 and CDR2 (germline): MGHDK, SYGVNS. Written as DNA, the CDR3 is TGTGCCAGCAGTGAACCACTTACCTCGGGACAGGTTTACGAGCAGTACTTC. Translating gives CASSEPLTSGQVYEQYF.